The clone carrying this T cell receptor (beta chain) was seen only a few times. Its antigen is still unknown. The CDR3 sequence is 15 residues long. Germline assignment: CDR1 SGHTA and CDR2 FQGTGA. Deletions cut 0 bases from V and 2 bases from J, with 10 bases between. The sample comes from a study of T cell responses to AZD1222 COVID-19 vaccine. General study results and limits: Spike-wide coverage was observed for vaccine-associated CD4 TCRs, with dominant responses at 160-218 and 743-854. Increases in Spike-specific TCR breadth and depth were seen after two AZD1222 doses. Every sample of the repertoires postdated the peak T cell response. Females made up more of the donors, who were largely white British, and clonal diversity may have come out too low.

This table comes from immunoSEQ multiplex PCR, and its TCRdb copy is limited to in-frame clones, with some not included. The table has about 190,000 clones, 85% to 95% seen once. The J gene is TRBJ2-5, the V gene TRBV7-3; a weak D match, TRBD1 (5 bases). The receptor comes from an adult in good health. The sequencing used peripheral blood, collected on day 0 of AZD1222 vaccination. CDR3 amino acids: CASSLTAGWQETQYF. As DNA, the CDR3 is TGTGCCAGCAGCTTAACGGCAGGGTGGCAAGAGACCCAGTACTTC.